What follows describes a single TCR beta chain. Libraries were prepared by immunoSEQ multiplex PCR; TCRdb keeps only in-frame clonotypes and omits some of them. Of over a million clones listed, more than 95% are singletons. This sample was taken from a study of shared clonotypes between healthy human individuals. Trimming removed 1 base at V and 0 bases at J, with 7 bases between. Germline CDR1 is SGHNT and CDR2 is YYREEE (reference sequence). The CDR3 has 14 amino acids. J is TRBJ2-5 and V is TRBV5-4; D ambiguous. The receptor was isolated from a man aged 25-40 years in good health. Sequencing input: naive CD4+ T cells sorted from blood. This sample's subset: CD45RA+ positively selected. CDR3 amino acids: CASSLLGNQETQYF. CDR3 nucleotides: TGTGCCAGCAGCTTGCTGGGGAACCAAGAGACCCAGTACTTC. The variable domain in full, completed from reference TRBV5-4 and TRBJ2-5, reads ETGVTQSPTHLIKTRGQQVTLRCSSQSGHNTVSWYQQALGQGPQFIFQYYREEENGRGNFPPRFSGLQFPNYSSELNVNALELDDSALYLCASSLLGNQETQYFGPGTRLLVL.